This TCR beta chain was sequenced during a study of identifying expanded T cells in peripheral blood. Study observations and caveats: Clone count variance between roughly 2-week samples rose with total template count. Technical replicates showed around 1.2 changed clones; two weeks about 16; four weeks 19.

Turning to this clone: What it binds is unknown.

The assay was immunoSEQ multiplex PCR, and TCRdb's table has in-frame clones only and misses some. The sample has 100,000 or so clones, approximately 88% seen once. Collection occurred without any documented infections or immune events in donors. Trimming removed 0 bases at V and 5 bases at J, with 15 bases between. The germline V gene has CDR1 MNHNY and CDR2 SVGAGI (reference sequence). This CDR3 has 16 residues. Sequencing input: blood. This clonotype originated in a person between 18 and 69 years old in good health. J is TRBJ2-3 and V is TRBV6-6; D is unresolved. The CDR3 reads CASSYSPIQYLDTQYF. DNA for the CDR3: TGTGCCAGCAGTTACTCTCCGATCCAGTATCTAGATACGCAGTATTTT.